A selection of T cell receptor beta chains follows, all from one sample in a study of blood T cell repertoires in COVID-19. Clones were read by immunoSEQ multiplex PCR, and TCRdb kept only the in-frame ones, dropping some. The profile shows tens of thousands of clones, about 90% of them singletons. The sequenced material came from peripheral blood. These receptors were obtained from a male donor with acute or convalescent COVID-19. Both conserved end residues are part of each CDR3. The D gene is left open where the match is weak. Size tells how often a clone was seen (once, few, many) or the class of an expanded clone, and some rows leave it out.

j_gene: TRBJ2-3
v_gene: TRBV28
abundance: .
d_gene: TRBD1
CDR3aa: CASSFKRTGTSTDTQYF
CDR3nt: TGTGCCAGCAGCTTCAAGAGGACAGGTACAAGCACAGATACGCAGTATTTT

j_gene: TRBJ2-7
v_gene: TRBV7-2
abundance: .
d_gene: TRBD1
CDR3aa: CASSLGWDRGLEQYF
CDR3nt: TGTGCCAGCAGCTTAGGATGGGACAGGGGCCTCGAGCAGTACTTC

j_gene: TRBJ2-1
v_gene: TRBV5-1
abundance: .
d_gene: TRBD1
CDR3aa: CASSLGGTGNEQFF
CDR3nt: TGCGCCAGCAGCTTGGGCGGGACAGGGAATGAGCAGTTCTTC

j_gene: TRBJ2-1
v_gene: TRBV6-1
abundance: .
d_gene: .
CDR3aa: CASSETVGSYNEQFF
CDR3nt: TGTGCCAGCAGTGAGACAGTAGGCTCCTACAATGAGCAGTTCTTC

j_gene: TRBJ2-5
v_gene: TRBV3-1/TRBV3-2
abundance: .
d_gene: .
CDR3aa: CASSQASTGWETQYF
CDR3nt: TGTGCCAGCAGCCAAGCGAGTACAGGGTGGGAGACCCAGTACTTC

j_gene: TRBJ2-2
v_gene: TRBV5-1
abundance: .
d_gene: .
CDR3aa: CASSPTGFRGELFF
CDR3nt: TGCGCCAGCAGCCCCACAGGGTTTCGGGGGGAGCTGTTTTTT

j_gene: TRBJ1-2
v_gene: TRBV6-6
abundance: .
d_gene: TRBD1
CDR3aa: CASSATGNYGYTF
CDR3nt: TGTGCCAGCAGTGCGACAGGGAACTATGGCTACACCTTC

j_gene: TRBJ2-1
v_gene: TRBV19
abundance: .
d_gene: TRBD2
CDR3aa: CASSIDRTSGDEQFF
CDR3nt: TGTGCCAGTAGTATAGACCGGACTAGCGGCGATGAGCAGTTCTTC

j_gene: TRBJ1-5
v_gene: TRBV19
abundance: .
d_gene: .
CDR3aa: CASSIVGGAGGNQPQHF
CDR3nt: TGTGCCAGTAGTATAGTGGGGGGCGCGGGAGGCAATCAGCCCCAGCATTTT

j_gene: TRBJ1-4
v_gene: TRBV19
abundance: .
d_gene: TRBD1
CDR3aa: CASSLRGGTGRSESEKLFF
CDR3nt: TGTGCCAGTAGTTTAAGGGGAGGGACAGGCCGCTCTGAGAGTGAAAAACTGTTTTTT

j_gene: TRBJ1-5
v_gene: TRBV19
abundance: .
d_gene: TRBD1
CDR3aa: CASKGQGTNQPQHF
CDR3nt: TGTGCCAGTAAGGGACAGGGGACGAATCAGCCCCAGCATTTT

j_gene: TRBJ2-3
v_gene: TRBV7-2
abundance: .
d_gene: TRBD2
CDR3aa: CASSFLAGGPITDTQYF
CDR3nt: TGTGCCAGCAGCTTTCTAGCGGGGGGGCCTATCACAGATACGCAGTATTTT

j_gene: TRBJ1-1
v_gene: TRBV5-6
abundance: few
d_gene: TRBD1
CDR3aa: CASSRDSGLGGEAFF
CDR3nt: TGTGCCAGCAGCAGGGACAGTGGGCTAGGGGGTGAAGCTTTCTTT

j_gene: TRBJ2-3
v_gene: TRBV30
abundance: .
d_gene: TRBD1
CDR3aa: CAWSGKGQGTDTQYF
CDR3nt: TGTGCCTGGAGTGGTAAGGGACAGGGGACAGATACGCAGTATTTT

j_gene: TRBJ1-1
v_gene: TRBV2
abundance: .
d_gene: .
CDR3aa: CASRLTVNTEAFF
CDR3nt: TGTGCCAGCAGACTTACAGTCAACACTGAAGCTTTCTTT

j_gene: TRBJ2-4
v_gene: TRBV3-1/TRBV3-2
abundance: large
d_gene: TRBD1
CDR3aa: CASSPYPSDRGRENIQYF
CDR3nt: TGTGCCAGCAGCCCCTACCCCTCCGACAGGGGGCGTGAAAACATTCAGTACTTC

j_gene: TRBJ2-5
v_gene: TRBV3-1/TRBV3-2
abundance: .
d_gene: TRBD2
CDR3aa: CASSRTSGGIETQYF
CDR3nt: TGTGCCAGCAGCCGGACTAGCGGGGGGATAGAGACCCAGTACTTC

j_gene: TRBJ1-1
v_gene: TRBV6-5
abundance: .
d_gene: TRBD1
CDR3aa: CASSSQYRGKSEAFF
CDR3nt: TGTGCCAGCAGTTCCCAATACAGGGGGAAGTCTGAAGCTTTCTTT

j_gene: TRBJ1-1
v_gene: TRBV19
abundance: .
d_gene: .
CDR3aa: CASSTRTPNTEAFF
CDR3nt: TGTGCCAGTAGTACCCGGACACCGAACACTGAAGCTTTCTTT

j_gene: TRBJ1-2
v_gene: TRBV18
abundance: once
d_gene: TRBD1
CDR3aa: CASSPGQGAGGYTF
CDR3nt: TGTGCCAGCTCACCGGGACAGGGGGCAGGAGGCTACACCTTC

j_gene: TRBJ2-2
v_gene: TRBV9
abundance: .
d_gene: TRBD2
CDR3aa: CATSGGDNTGELFF
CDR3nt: TGTGCCACTAGCGGGGGCGACAACACCGGGGAGCTGTTTTTT

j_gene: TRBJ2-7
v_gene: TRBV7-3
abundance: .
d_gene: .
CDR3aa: CASSPSQGPYEQYF
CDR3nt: TGTGCCAGCAGCCCCTCACAGGGCCCCTACGAGCAGTACTTC

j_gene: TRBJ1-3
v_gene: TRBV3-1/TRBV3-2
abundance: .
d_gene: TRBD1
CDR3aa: CASSQLPGTGASGNTIYF
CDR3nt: TGTGCCAGCAGCCAATTACCCGGGACAGGGGCCTCTGGAAACACCATATATTTT

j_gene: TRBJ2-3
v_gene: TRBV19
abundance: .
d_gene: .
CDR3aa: CATQSRTGTDTQYF
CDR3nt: TGTGCCACCCAGTCCCGGACAGGCACAGATACGCAGTATTTT

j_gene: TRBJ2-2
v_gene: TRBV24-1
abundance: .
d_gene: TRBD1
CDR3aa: CATSGGQGATGELFF
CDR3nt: TGTGCCACCAGTGGGGGACAGGGGGCGACCGGGGAGCTGTTTTTT

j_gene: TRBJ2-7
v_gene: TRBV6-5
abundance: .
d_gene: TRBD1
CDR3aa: CASNPGQGTYEQYF
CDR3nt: TGTGCCAGCAACCCGGGACAGGGGACCTACGAGCAGTACTTC